These 14 T cell receptor beta chains were all obtained from the same sample, sequenced in a study of post-analysis software for immune sequencing data. Study conclusions and caveats: TRBV5-6, TRBV5-1 and TRBV20-1 belonged to a set of about five TRBV segments that were more frequent in patients than controls.

Which antigens these TCRs recognize remains unknown. The TCR beta cDNA libraries contained unique molecular identifiers. TCRdb redid the calling of the PCR reads with MiXCR, one entry per CDR3 protein. This table has roughly 800,000 distinct CDR3 sequences, 53% appearing once. The sequencing input was blood. The receptors were sampled from a girl aged 5 to 17 with multiple sclerosis.

The chain recombines TRBV7-9 with TRBJ2-7; 8 bases map to TRBD2. CDR3 size: 16 residues. The ends lost 5 bases at V and 0 bases at J; junction bases unmatched: 9. The germline CDR1 and CDR2 sequences are SEHNR and FQNEAQ (reference sequence). The CDR3 nucleotides are TGTGCCAGCAGCACGCGAGGCGGGGGGCTCTCCTACGAGCAGTACTTC. Residues: CASSTRGGGLSYEQYF.

The chain recombines TRBV20-1 with TRBJ2-1; the match to TRBD2 covers 12 bases. J lost 5 bases, V lost 6 bases, and 8 bases had no gene match. In germline, CDR1 is DFQATT, CDR2 SNEGSKA (reference sequence). This CDR3 spans 15 amino acids. This chain's CDR3 is CSAPNGLAGHNEQFF. The CDR3 DNA follows: TGCAGTGCACCCAATGGACTAGCGGGACACAATGAGCAGTTCTTC.

The J gene is TRBJ2-7, the V gene TRBV10-3, with a possible D match to TRBD2 (5 bases). This CDR3 is built from 15 residues. Trimming cost V 6 bases and J 3 bases, with 18 bases left between them. Germline V CDR1 and CDR2: ENHRY, SYGVKD. The CDR3 nucleotides read TGTGCCATCAGCTCTGAGGGTCTTAAAAACTACGAGCAGTACTTC. It translates to CAISSEGLKNYEQYF.

This clonotype occurred a few times. The genes are TRBV20-1 and TRBJ2-7, with 7 bases lining up with TRBD2. The closer fit of TRBJ2-5 to the DNA end suggests the J call may be wrong. The germline V gene encodes CDR1 DFQATT and CDR2 SNEGSKA (reference sequence). This CDR3 has 18 amino acids. The CDR3 protein is CSARDTPAGSPPQETQYF. The CDR3 nucleotides are TGCAGTGCTAGAGATACTCCAGCGGGGAGCCCCCCCCAAGAGACCCAGTACTTC.

The rearrangement links TRBV29-1 to TRBJ1-5; D gene ambiguous. Germline V gene lookup returns CDR1 SQVTM and CDR2 ANQGSEA. Trimming shortened V by 6 bases and J by 0 bases, and 6 bases separated the two germline ends. There are 12 residues in the CDR3. The CDR3: CSVQDSNQPQHF. CDR3 nucleotide sequence: TGCAGCGTGCAAGATAGCAATCAGCCCCAGCATTTT.

V gene TRBV5-1 combines with J gene TRBJ1-1; 8 bases align to TRBD1. The CDR3 consists of 12 residues. Trimming removed 4 bases from V and 11 bases from J; junction bases left unmatched: 7. CDR1 and CDR2 from the germline V gene are SGHRS and YFSETQ. DNA of the CDR3: TGCGCCAGCAGCCCTGGACAGGGTTCCGCTTTCTTT. It is translated as CASSPGQGSAFF.

The CDR3 spells CASSLAVGPAYYEQYF. The CDR3 nucleotides are TGCGCCAGCAGCTTGGCCGTAGGGCCCGCCTACTACGAGCAGTACTTC. The chain combines TRBV5-1 with TRBJ2-7; D is unresolved. Trimming cost V 0 bases and J 3 bases, with 16 bases left between them. The CDR3 loop spans 16 amino acids. CDR1 is SGHRS, CDR2 YFSETQ, per germline.

V usage is TRBV4-1 and J usage is TRBJ2-1; TRBD2 aligns across 7 bases. The CDR3 sequence is 16 residues long. J gave up 4 bases and V 4 bases, and 10 bases lay outside the gene matches. From germline, CDR1 is MGHRA and CDR2 YSYEKL. The CDR3 nucleotides read TGCGCCAGCAGCCTCTTGGGGCGGGAGACATACAATGAGCAGTTCTTC. It encodes CASSLLGRETYNEQFF.

Many counts were recorded for this clonotype. V usage is TRBV29-1 and J usage is TRBJ1-2; 8 bases match TRBD1. The CDR3 spans 12 residues. The germline CDR1 and CDR2 sequences are SQVTM and ANQGSEA. V was pared by 4 bases and J by 6 bases, with 4 bases of the junction left unmatched. The CDR3 region has the DNA TGCAGCGTTGTGACAGGGGATAATGGCTACACCTTC. It is translated as CSVVTGDNGYTF.

As to this clonotype: One end of the junction is discordant with germline, which a read error may explain. The chain carries TRBV7-3 and TRBJ2-5; maybe TRBD1 (6 bases). This CDR3 has 16 residues. Germline CDR1 reads SGHTA; CDR2 reads FQGTGA. The CDR3 DNA follows: TGTGCCAGCAGCTTAGGGCGTGGTGGGGGACAAGAGCCCCAGTACTTC. Residues: CASSLGRGGGQEPQYF. The full variable domain, rest sourced from reference TRBV7-3 and TRBJ2-5, is GAGVSQTPSNKVTEKGKYVELRCDPISGHTALYWYRQSLGQGPEFLIYFQGTGAADDSGLPNDRFFAVRPEGSVSTLKIQRTERGDSAVYLCASSLGRGGGQEPQYFGPGTRLLVL.

This clonotype came up a few times. V gene TRBV15 combines with J gene TRBJ2-5; D is unclear. The DNA end is more similar to TRBJ2-7, so the J call may be wrong. Germline CDR1 is LNHNV and CDR2 is YYDKDF (reference sequence). The CDR3 is 17 amino acids. In DNA, the CDR3 is TGTGCCACCAGCAGAGATGACCCGTTCGGGCCCTCCTACGAGCAGTACTTC. Encoded protein: CATSRDDPFGPSYEQYF.

This chain joins TRBV15 and TRBJ2-7, with D unresolved. This CDR3 has 14 amino acids. CDR1 and CDR2 (germline): LNHNV, YYDKDF (reference sequence). The V end was cut by 0 bases, the J end by 3 bases, with 9 bases between. The CDR3 here is CATSREKGYYEQYF. CDR3 coding DNA: TGTGCCACCAGCAGAGAAAAGGGCTACTACGAGCAGTACTTC.

The gene calls are TRBV20-1 and TRBJ1-1; D call uncertain. Trimming removed 2 bases from V and 11 bases from J, with 15 bases in between. The CDR3 is 12 residues long. Germline CDR1 and CDR2: DFQATT and SNEGSKA (reference sequence). The CDR3 here is CSARRNTDVAFF. The CDR3 DNA sequence: TGCAGTGCTAGAAGAAACACCGATGTGGCTTTCTTT.

This chain links TRBV12-3 or TRBV12-4 with TRBJ2-3, with 7 bases that match TRBD2. There are 15 residues in the CDR3. The V gene end was trimmed by 6 bases and the J gene end by 0 bases; junction bases not matched to a gene: 6. The CDR3 DNA reads TGTGCCAGCAGCCCTTGGCGGGGGAGCACAGATACGCAGTATTTT. This translates into CASSPWRGSTDTQYF.